The next 28 T cell receptor beta chains were all read from a single sample in a study of T cells in localized non-small cell lung cancer (TCRdb year 2020). The library was generated by the immunoSEQ multiplex PCR assay. This is the immuneACCESS table as TCRdb keeps it, with only in-frame sequences that have V and J called. A part of the clones is gone; compared with another copy, unresolved V genes explain less than half, and the rest is unexplained. The sample profile shows about 500 clones; approximately 14% of them were found once. The ten largest clonotypes hold 25% to 35% of the sample. Sequenced material: lung tumor tissue, taken before any cancer treatment. The source is a man aged 40 to 70 with stage III squamous cell lung carcinoma.

By frequency in the sample, this clone is large. The V gene is TRBV6-8, the J gene TRBJ2-2; possibly TRBD2 for D (5 bases). The V and J ends lost 2 bases and 3 bases respectively, with 13 bases between them. The CDR3 length is 16 residues. Germline V gives CDR1 MNHGY, CDR2 SAAAGT. The CDR3 region has the DNA TGTGCCAGCAGTTACAAAGGAGGATTCTACACCGGGGAGCTGTTTTTT. It specifies CASSYKGGFYTGELFF.

V is TRBV30 and J is TRBJ2-2; D unresolved. V dropped 1 base and J dropped 2 bases, with 14 bases sitting between them. This CDR3 is built from 16 residues. Germline V gives CDR1 GTSNPN, CDR2 SVGIG (reference sequence). The DNA for the CDR3 is TGTGCCTGGAGTGATAAAATGACGGTTAACACCGGGGAGCTGTTTTTT. Its protein product is CAWSDKMTVNTGELFF.

The chain has TRBV7-5 and TRBJ2-3; the table's D call, TRBD2, was not checked against the DNA. TRBV7-5 is an annotated pseudogene. The CDR3 runs to 18 residues. The CDR3 DNA follows: TGTGCCAGCAGCTTTCCCCTTCGAGGGGGGGGTGCGACAGATACGCAGTATTTT. It specifies CASSFPLRGGGATDTQYF.

By proportion, this clone is large. V and J are TRBV4-1 and TRBJ1-1, with D tentatively TRBD1 (6 bases). Trimming took 1 base from V and 3 from J, leaving 12 bases between them. The CDR3 extends over 15 amino acids. Germline CDR1 MGHRA, CDR2 YSYEKL. The CDR3: CASSQVAQGYTEAFF. CDR3 DNA sequence: TGCGCCAGCAGCCAAGTAGCACAGGGTTACACTGAAGCTTTCTTT.

This clone appeared a few times. The chain links TRBV11-3 to TRBJ2-2, with a weak D call TRBD1 (6 bases). The germline CDR1 and CDR2 sequences are SGHNT and YENEEA. The V and J ends lost 5 bases and 4 bases respectively, with 20 bases between them. The CDR3 covers 17 residues. The CDR3 sequence: CASSLSYRARGTGELFF. CDR3 bases: TGTGCCAGCAGCCTCTCTTACAGGGCCCGAGGCACCGGGGAGCTGTTTTTT.

The chain couples TRBV14 to TRBJ2-6, with a tentative D call TRBD2 (5 bases). The CDR3 extends over 19 amino acids. Germline CDR1 and CDR2: SGHDN and FVKESK. Trimming pared 1 base from V and 0 bases from J, leaving 16 bases between. The CDR3 region has the DNA TGTGCCAGCAGCCAAGTATCTAGCCCTTTGCCCTCTGGGGCCAACGTCCTGACTTTC. Its protein is CASSQVSSPLPSGANVLTF.

This clone has only a few counts. This chain links TRBV9 with TRBJ2-7, with D possibly being TRBD1 or TRBD2 (5 bases each). V dropped 2 bases and J dropped 0 bases, with 9 bases sitting between them. In germline, CDR1 is SGDLS, CDR2 YYNGEE. The CDR3 loop spans 14 amino acids. CDR3 DNA: TGTGCCAGCAGCGTTGGGGACGGCTCCTACGAGCAGTACTTC. Its protein product is CASSVGDGSYEQYF.

This clone was counted only a few times. CDR3 nucleotides: TGTGCCAGCACCTCTCCCGGGAGCTACGAGCAGTACTTC. Translation gives CASTSPGSYEQYF. This chain joins TRBV6-8 and TRBJ2-7; TRBD2 is a possible D gene (6 bases). V lost 7 bases to trimming and J lost 3 bases, with 13 bases between them. The CDR3 is 13 residues long. Per the germline V gene, CDR1 is MNHGY and CDR2 is SAAAGT.

The CDR3 loop reads CASTSSVGQGQPQHF. CDR3 nucleotides: TGTGCCAGCACATCATCTGTCGGGCAGGGGCAGCCCCAGCATTTT. The chain is built from TRBV6-8 and TRBJ1-5; a possible D gene is TRBD1 (6 bases). The germline V gene encodes CDR1 MNHGY and CDR2 SAAAGT. The CDR3 sequence is 15 residues long. V was cut by 7 bases and J by 7 bases, with 20 bases left in between.

DNA for the CDR3: TGTGCCAGCTCACCGCGGGATTCTAGCACAGATACGCAGTATTTT. Encoded protein: CASSPRDSSTDTQYF. V and J are TRBV18 and TRBJ2-3; weak D call: TRBD2 (6 bases). Germline CDR1 reads KGHSH; CDR2 reads LQKENI. Trimming stripped 3 bases from V and 0 bases from J, with 10 bases between. This CDR3 contains 15 residues. The complete variable domain, with remaining parts taken from reference TRBV18 and TRBJ2-3, reads NAGVMQNPRHLVRRRGQEARLRCSPMKGHSHVYWYRQLPEEGLKFMVYLQKENIIDESGMPKERFSAEFPKEGPSILRIQQVVRGDSAAYFCASSPRDSSTDTQYFGPGTRLTVL.

There are a few counts of this clone. V gene TRBV6-8 combines with J gene TRBJ1-5; unclear D gene. Germline-derived CDR1 and CDR2 are MNHGY and SAAAGT. CDR3 size: 14 residues. V shed 0 bases and J shed 7 bases, with 10 bases lying between them. The CDR3 is CASSYSRQDQPQHF. The CDR3 nucleotides are TGTGCCAGCAGTTACTCGAGGCAAGACCAGCCCCAGCATTTT.

This clone is judged medium-sized (0.01 to 0.1%). This rearrangement joins TRBV11-3 to TRBJ1-5; a possible D gene is TRBD1 (6 bases). Germline-derived CDR1 and CDR2 are SGHNT and YENEEA. The CDR3 length is 14 residues. Trimming removed 5 bases at V and 5 bases at J, with 13 bases between. The CDR3 sequence is CASSHRVVDQPQHF. The DNA for the CDR3 is TGTGCCAGCAGCCACAGGGTTGTAGATCAGCCCCAGCATTTT.

The chain joins TRBV12-5 to TRBJ1-1, with D perhaps matching TRBD1 (5 bases). This CDR3 has 14 amino acids. Germline loops: CDR1 LGHNT, CDR2 FRNRAP. V shed 5 bases and J shed 2 bases, with 12 bases lying between them. In DNA form, the CDR3 reads TGTGCTAGTGGTCCCCGAGACAGTAACACTGAAGCTTTCTTT. Its translation: CASGPRDSNTEAFF.

The gene calls are TRBV7-6 and TRBJ1-5; maybe TRBD1 (6 bases). The V end was cut by 5 bases, the J end by 7 bases, with 15 bases between. Germline V gene lookup returns CDR1 SGHVS and CDR2 FNYEAQ. This CDR3 region has 14 residues. CDR3 sequence reads: CASSPTGPGQPQHF. The CDR3 coding sequence is TGTGCCAGCAGCCCTACAGGGCCAGGACAGCCCCAGCATTTT.

This clone came up a few times. The gene calls are TRBV5-1 and TRBJ1-1; TRBD1 might be the D (5 bases). V was pared by 2 bases and J by 1 base, with 9 bases between. This CDR3 spans 14 amino acids. Germline loops: CDR1 SGHRS, CDR2 YFSETQ. The CDR3 spells CASSFRDGNTEAFF. CDR3 in DNA: TGCGCCAGCAGCTTCCGGGACGGGAACACTGAAGCTTTCTTT.

This rearrangement joins TRBV6-8 to TRBJ2-1; the D gene could be TRBD1 or TRBD2 (6 bases each). Germline CDR1 is MNHGY and CDR2 is SAAAGT. V was cut by 10 bases and J by 8 bases, with 24 bases left in between. CDR3 size: 15 residues. In nucleotides, the CDR3 is TGTGCCACCCGATCGGGGGCGGCAGGGGACGATGAGCAGTTCTTC. Protein: CATRSGAAGDDEQFF.

This clone has more than one count but fewer than ten. The V and J genes are TRBV30 and TRBJ2-3, with 12 bases aligning to TRBD2. Trimming cost V 0 bases and J 3 bases; bases outside gene matches: 13. CDR1 is GTSNPN, CDR2 SVGIG, per germline (reference sequence). The length of the CDR3 is 19 residues. The CDR3 DNA follows: TGTGCCTGGAGTGTTCGGGCTAGCGGGGGGGCGAGTAGGACAGATACGCAGTATTTT. Translating gives CAWSVRASGGASRTDTQYF.

The chain uses TRBV19 and TRBJ2-5; D may be TRBD1 (6 bases). V was cut by 6 bases and J by 3 bases, with 17 bases left in between. The germline gives CDR1 LNHDA, CDR2 SQIVND (reference sequence). There are 15 residues in the CDR3. DNA of the CDR3: TGTGCCAGTAGCTCGACCGGGACATACGAAGAGACCCAGTACTTC. It is translated as CASSSTGTYEETQYF.

This clone qualifies as medium-sized. V is TRBV9 and J is TRBJ2-3; D may be TRBD2 (6 bases). Germline CDR1 is SGDLS and CDR2 is YYNGEE. Trimming took 0 bases from V and 2 from J, leaving 13 bases between them. The CDR3 is 16 amino acids. Here the CDR3 DNA reads TGTGCCAGCAGCGTAGGGGCGGGGAGATACACAGATACGCAGTATTTT. Residues: CASSVGAGRYTDTQYF.

Sample share makes this clone large. The chain links TRBV6-8 to TRBJ2-7; D is possibly TRBD1 or TRBD2 (6 bases each). The CDR3 is made up of 14 amino acids. Trimming removed 2 bases from V and 0 bases from J, with 8 bases in between. Per the germline V gene, CDR1 is MNHGY and CDR2 is SAAAGT. The CDR3 loop reads CASSYKGGSYEQYF. Written as DNA, the CDR3 is TGTGCCAGCAGTTACAAGGGGGGCTCCTACGAGCAGTACTTC.

This clone counts as large. V gene TRBV4-1 combines with J gene TRBJ2-3, with D perhaps given as TRBD1 or TRBD2 (6 bases each). Trimming took 1 base from V and 2 from J, leaving 13 bases between them. The CDR3 totals 16 residues. Germline CDR1 and CDR2: MGHRA and YSYEKL. The CDR3 DNA reads as TGCGCCAGCAGCCAAGGGGGGCTAGCGAACACAGATACGCAGTATTTT. This codes for CASSQGGLANTDTQYF.

This clone was recorded once. The chain couples TRBV18 to TRBJ2-1, with 7 bases that match TRBD1. The CDR3 extends over 17 amino acids. The germline V gene encodes CDR1 KGHSH and CDR2 LQKENI. V lost 2 bases to trimming and J lost 9 bases; unmatched junction nucleotides: 16. The chain's CDR3 is CASSPLFQGDLMSEQFF. For the CDR3, the DNA is TGTGCCAGCTCACCATTGTTCCAGGGGGATCTTATGAGTGAGCAGTTCTTC.

V and J are TRBV30 and TRBJ2-1; TRBD1 aligns across 9 bases. Germline V lookup: CDR1 GTSNPN, CDR2 SVGIG (reference sequence). With V trimmed by 0 bases and J by 5 bases, 2 bases remained unmatched. The CDR3 contains 14 residues. The CDR3 sequence: CAWSVWTGDNEQFF. For the CDR3, the DNA is TGTGCCTGGAGTGTATGGACAGGGGACAATGAGCAGTTCTTC.

The V and J genes are TRBV6-8 and TRBJ2-3; a weak D match, TRBD2 (5 bases). Trimming cost V 0 bases and J 2 bases, with 6 bases left between them. The CDR3 length is 14 residues. CDR1 is MNHGY, CDR2 SAAAGT, per germline. CDR3 sequence reads: CASSYSGLTDTQYF. In DNA, the CDR3 is TGTGCCAGCAGTTACTCTGGACTCACAGATACGCAGTATTTT.

This clone is labeled as large. This chain connects TRBV9 to TRBJ1-1, with unresolved D. Trimming pared 5 bases from V and 2 bases from J, leaving 10 bases between. The length of the CDR3 is 13 residues. Germline CDR1 is SGDLS and CDR2 is YYNGEE. The DNA for the CDR3 is TGTGCCAGCAGTGGCCTGGTCAACACTGAAGCTTTCTTT. Translation gives CASSGLVNTEAFF. The whole variable domain, filled in from reference TRBV9 and TRBJ1-1, reads DSGVTQTPKHLITATGQRVTLRCSPRSGDLSVYWYQQSLDQGLQFLIQYYNGEERAKGNILERFSAQQFPDLHSELNLSSLELGDSALYFCASSGLVNTEAFFGQGTRLTVV.

V is TRBV11-3 and J is TRBJ1-1; 7 bases are shared with TRBD1. The J segment lost 1 base and the V segment lost 5 bases, leaving 7 bases of the junction unmatched. This CDR3 has 15 residues. Germline V CDR1 and CDR2: SGHNT, YENEEA. The CDR3 DNA sequence: TGTGCCAGCAGCCCCCGGCGACAGGGGAACACTGAAGCTTTCTTT. Translating gives CASSPRRQGNTEAFF.

In this sample, this clone turned up a few times. The genes are TRBV6-8 and TRBJ1-1; D ambiguous. This CDR3 region has 16 residues. CDR1 is MNHGY and CDR2 is SAAAGT in the germline V gene. Deletions cut 4 bases from V and 0 bases from J, with 15 bases between. DNA for the CDR3: TGTGCCAGCAGTTTCGCCAGACATGATTTGAACACTGAAGCTTTCTTT. This sequence encodes CASSFARHDLNTEAFF.

This clone has a handful of counts. The gene calls are TRBV18 and TRBJ2-1; 10 bases fit TRBD1. The CDR3 is made up of 14 amino acids. With 4 bases clipped from V and 6 bases from J, the junction kept 3 bases outside the gene matches. The germline V gene encodes CDR1 KGHSH and CDR2 LQKENI. CDR3 residues: CASSRDRGGNEQFF. For the CDR3, the DNA is TGTGCCAGCTCACGGGACAGGGGAGGCAATGAGCAGTTCTTC. Based on the CDR3 plus reference TRBV18 and TRBJ2-1, the full variable domain is NAGVMQNPRHLVRRRGQEARLRCSPMKGHSHVYWYRQLPEEGLKFMVYLQKENIIDESGMPKERFSAEFPKEGPSILRIQQVVRGDSAAYFCASSRDRGGNEQFFGPGTRLTVL.